The 20 T cell receptor beta chains below come from one sample, sequenced in a study of naive and memory T cell subsets. The beta constant-region primer was an equimolar mix of two oligonucleotides covering TRBC1 and TRBC2. The ligated cDNA underwent four PCR rounds using SP2 and nested alpha and beta constant-region primers. TCRdb re-analysed the UMI-ligation and nested PCR reads in MiXCR, keeping a single row per CDR3 protein. The repertoire includes around 100,000 distinct CDR3 sequences, roughly 15% of them detected once, and 2.8% sits in the top ten. Their antigens remain unidentified. Overall study results and limits: Especially in CD8 cells, naive repertoires contained a few larger clonotypes, possibly CD45RA-re-expressing memory cells.

Sequencing was done on a sample of naive CD8+ T cells from blood. Source of these receptors: a human donor in good health.

This clonotype was found a few times. The CDR3 here is CASSLAQGWSTDTQYF. CDR3 DNA sequence: TGTGCCAGCAGTTTAGCGCAGGGGTGGAGCACAGATACGCAGTATTTT. The V call is TRBV28, the J call TRBJ2-3; the D gene is possibly TRBD1 (6 bases). Germline V gene sequence: CDR1 MDHEN, CDR2 SYDVKM. CDR3 length equals 16 residues. Trimming removed 2 bases from V and 0 bases from J, with 12 bases in between. The entire variable domain, with the rest obtained from reference TRBV28 and TRBJ2-3, is as follows: DVKVTQSSRYLVKRTGEKVFLECVQDMDHENMFWYRQDPGLGLRLIYFSYDVKMKEKGDIPEGYSVSREKKERFSLILESASTNQTSMYLCASSLAQGWSTDTQYFGPGTRLTVL.

There are many counts of this clonotype. This chain connects TRBV7-9 to TRBJ2-1, with D possibly being TRBD2 (6 bases). The ends were cut back, 6 bases at V and 6 bases at J, with 9 bases in the middle. This CDR3 has 12 residues. From germline, CDR1 is SEHNR and CDR2 FQNEAQ (reference sequence). This chain's CDR3 is CASSFSGNEQFF. CDR3 DNA sequence: TGTGCCAGCAGTTTTAGCGGCAATGAGCAGTTCTTC.

This clonotype was found many times. The CDR3 sequence is CSAEDGGGPQHF. CDR3 sequence (DNA): TGCAGTGCAGAAGACGGGGGAGGGCCCCAGCATTTT. The chain recombines TRBV20-1 with TRBJ1-5, with D possibly matching TRBD1 (5 bases). The CDR3 extends over 12 amino acids. Germline assignment: CDR1 DFQATT and CDR2 SNEGSKA (reference sequence). Trimming left V 6 bases short and J 9 bases short, with 15 bases between.

This clonotype was seen more than once but under ten times. The chain has TRBV6-6 and TRBJ2-7, with 10 nucleotides matching TRBD2. This CDR3 is 14 amino acids long. Germline assignment: CDR1 MNHNY and CDR2 SVGAGI (reference sequence). V lost 7 bases to trimming and J lost 7 bases; unmatched junction nucleotides: 10. This CDR3 is CASTISGRAGEQYF. The CDR3 region has the DNA TGTGCCAGCACCATAAGCGGGAGGGCCGGAGAGCAGTACTTC.

This clonotype was observed many times. The chain has TRBV29-1 and TRBJ2-7, with a possible D match to TRBD2 (5 bases). CDR1 and CDR2 (germline): SQVTM, ANQGSEA. V was pared by 4 bases and J by 1 base, with 11 bases between. The CDR3 runs to 13 residues. The chain's CDR3 is CSVVTGVSYEQYF. The CDR3 coding sequence is TGCAGCGTTGTAACCGGGGTATCCTACGAGCAGTACTTC.

This clonotype was seen only a few times. The chain combines TRBV27 with TRBJ2-7; D remains ambiguous. The V and J ends lost 5 bases and 0 bases respectively, with 17 bases between them. This CDR3 region has 16 residues. CDR1 MNHEY and CDR2 SMNVEV come from the germline V gene (reference sequence). The CDR3 nucleotides read TGTGCCAGCAGTGGCACATGGAAGACCAGCTCCTACGAGCAGTACTTC. Its translation is CASSGTWKTSSYEQYF.

V gene TRBV29-1 combines with J gene TRBJ1-1; D remains ambiguous. V gave up 6 bases and J gave up 1 base, with 15 bases separating them. The germline V gene encodes CDR1 SQVTM and CDR2 ANQGSEA. The CDR3 spans 14 residues. CDR3 residues: CSVPLSPGNTEAFF. The CDR3 DNA follows: TGCAGCGTCCCCCTCAGTCCCGGGAACACTGAAGCTTTCTTT.

Here the CDR3 DNA reads TGTGCCAGCAGCTTCCGGGACCGGTACAATGAGCAGTTCTTC. This encodes CASSFRDRYNEQFF. This chain joins TRBV7-8 and TRBJ2-1, with D tentatively TRBD1 or TRBD2 (5 bases each). Germline V gene sequence: CDR1 SGHVS, CDR2 FQNEAQ. The germline V and J ends were trimmed by 3 bases and 4 bases, with 10 bases remaining between them. The CDR3 runs 14 residues.

Only a few counts were recorded for this clonotype. This rearrangement joins TRBV4-3 to TRBJ2-7, with D possibly matching TRBD1 (6 bases). V was cut by 4 bases and J by 5 bases, with 18 bases left in between. Germline lookup yields CDR1 LGHNA and CDR2 YSLEER. The CDR3 contains 15 residues. DNA of the CDR3: TGCGCCAGCAGCCCCCGATTGACGGACAGTCACGAGCAGTACTTC. It is translated as CASSPRLTDSHEQYF.

This clonotype was observed a handful of times. This sequence joins TRBV10-3 and TRBJ2-7, with a tentative D call TRBD1 (6 bases). CDR1 and CDR2 (germline): ENHRY, SYGVKD. The V end lost 7 bases, the J end lost 3 bases, and 19 bases lay between the germline ends. There are 15 residues in the CDR3. This CDR3 reads CAINSGNLQGYEQYF. CDR3 in DNA: TGTGCCATCAATTCGGGGAATCTACAGGGCTACGAGCAGTACTTC.

The chain links TRBV12-5 to TRBJ2-5; D uncertain. The CDR3 runs to 12 residues. Trimming cost V 7 bases and J 4 bases, with 10 bases left between them. Germline V gives CDR1 LGHNT, CDR2 FRNRAP. The CDR3 loop is CASAPFGETQYF. CDR3 nucleotide sequence: TGTGCTAGTGCCCCATTCGGAGAGACCCAGTACTTC.

The chain has TRBV4-3 and TRBJ2-7; 11 nucleotides line up with TRBD2. The length of the CDR3 is 15 residues. The germline gives CDR1 LGHNA, CDR2 YSLEER. V trimming: 4 bases; J trimming: 6 bases; junction bases outside the gene matches: 8. DNA for the CDR3: TGCGCCAGCAGCCGTCAACTAGCGGGAGAGGGCGAGCAGTACTTC. Translated: CASSRQLAGEGEQYF.

The V gene is TRBV19, the J gene TRBJ2-6; D unclear. CDR1 is LNHDA and CDR2 is SQIVND in the germline V gene (reference sequence). The CDR3 is 15 residues long. Trimming took off 6 bases at V and 4 bases at J, with 13 bases between the two ends. CDR3 protein: CASSPSSSGANVLTF. The CDR3 DNA follows: TGTGCCAGTAGCCCATCTAGTTCCGGGGCCAACGTCCTGACTTTC.

This chain connects TRBV2 to TRBJ2-5; D call uncertain. This CDR3 contains 17 residues. V gave up 2 bases and J gave up 2 bases, with 18 bases separating them. Germline CDR1 is SNHLY and CDR2 is FYNNEI. In DNA, the CDR3 is TGTGCCAGCAGTGAAAAAAGCGCCCCGGTTGGGCAAGAGACCCAGTACTTC. Protein sequence: CASSEKSAPVGQETQYF.

The chain employs TRBV18 and TRBJ1-3; a possible D gene is TRBD1 (5 bases). V was clipped by 2 bases and J by 0 bases, with 17 bases between them. Germline-derived CDR1 and CDR2 are KGHSH and LQKENI. The CDR3 is made up of 18 amino acids. In DNA, the CDR3 is TGTGCCAGCTCACCATGGGCGGGGGAGAGACCCTCTGGAAACACCATATATTTT. Its protein product is CASSPWAGERPSGNTIYF.

This clonotype was counted between two and nine times. V is TRBV13 and J is TRBJ2-3; weak D call: TRBD2 (5 bases). V dropped 1 base and J dropped 3 bases, with 14 bases sitting between them. This CDR3 has 16 residues. Germline V gives CDR1 PRHDT, CDR2 FYEKMQ (reference sequence). CDR3 DNA sequence: TGTGCCAGCAGCTTAGAGGCCGGGAAGGGTACAGATACGCAGTATTTT. It specifies CASSLEAGKGTDTQYF.

This clonotype was seen only a few times. The chain combines TRBV5-6 with TRBJ2-7; TRBD2 aligns across 7 bases. Germline CDR1 reads SGHDT; CDR2 reads YYEEEE. The CDR3 totals 14 residues. V lost 6 bases to trimming and J lost 5 bases; unmatched junction nucleotides: 11. In DNA, the CDR3 is TGTGCCAGCACTTATTTGGGGGAGGGAAACGAGCAGTACTTC. Its translation is CASTYLGEGNEQYF.

This clonotype was seen a few times. J is TRBJ2-1 and V is TRBV4-2; 8 bases line up with TRBD2. The germline CDR1 and CDR2 sequences are LGHNA and YNFKEQ. The CDR3 totals 17 residues. V dropped 0 bases and J dropped 3; count of bases not matched to a gene: 7. The CDR3 here is CASSQDGLAGGYNEQFF. In DNA, the CDR3 is TGTGCCAGCAGCCAAGATGGGCTAGCGGGCGGCTACAATGAGCAGTTCTTC.

The chain uses TRBV7-9 and TRBJ1-5; D ambiguous. The CDR3 length is 15 residues. Trimming took off 3 bases at V and 5 bases at J, with 14 bases between the two ends. CDR1 is SEHNR and CDR2 is FQNEAQ in the germline V gene (reference sequence). The CDR3 sequence: CASSLDVAEDQPQHF. CDR3 DNA: TGTGCCAGCAGCTTGGACGTGGCAGAAGATCAGCCCCAGCATTTT. The whole variable domain, remainder taken from reference TRBV7-9 and TRBJ1-5, is DTGVSQNPRHKITKRGQNVTFRCDPISEHNRLYWYRQTLGQGPEFLTYFQNEAQLEKSRLLSDRFSAERPKGSFSTLEIQRTEQGDSAMYLCASSLDVAEDQPQHFGDGTRLSIL.

The rearrangement joins TRBV7-3 to TRBJ2-1; 8 bases line up with TRBD2. CDR3 length: 15 amino acids. V lost 4 bases, J lost 5 bases, and 7 bases stayed unmatched. CDR1 SGHTA and CDR2 FQGTGA come from the germline V gene. The CDR3 reads CASSSQREKHNEQFF. CDR3 nucleotide sequence: TGTGCCAGCAGCTCACAGCGGGAGAAACACAATGAGCAGTTCTTC.